Detailed here is one TCR beta chain. Its antigen remains undetermined. It has no much larger one-base neighbor in the sample; base qualities were not kept. These data are taken from a study of technical replicates of blood from a handful of donors (dated by TCRdb to 2016 to 2017). The library was generated by the immunoSEQ multiplex PCR assay. In TCRdb, the immuneACCESS table is reduced to in-frame sequences with V and J assigned. These tables do not hold every clone; where another copy was compared, an unresolved V gene accounts for under half, and the others remain unexplained. This sample has 80,000 or so clones in its table, and approximately 94% of those were observed once. The ten largest clones capture roughly 0.38% of the sample. From the germline V gene (reference sequence), CDR1 is MNHEY and CDR2 is SMNVEV. CDR3 length: 15 amino acids, cysteine to phenylalanine. CDR3 DNA is the only sequence kept; it has 45 bases, read in frame from the first base. Germline trimming: 5 bases from V, 4 bases from J; junction bases outside gene matches: 8.

This clonotype was sampled from a human donor in good health. The sequence links TRBV27 to TRBJ2-3, and 8 bases in between align with TRBD1. Sequencing was carried out using T cells isolated from PBMCs. The CDR3 is CASSQQGVLADTQYF. The DNA is as follows: TGTGCCAGCAGTCAACAGGGGGTATTGGCAGATACGCAGTATTTT.